The 31 T cell receptor beta chains presented below share a single source sample, sequenced in a study of T cell repertoires in cytomegalovirus infection. TCRdb passed the reads through MiXCR, listing each CDR3 protein once. The data contain over 250,000 distinct CDR3 sequences, less than 25% of them singletons. These TCRs are of unknown antigen specificity. The sequencing used cultured PBMCs, collected from culture after CMV antigen stimulation. These receptors all stem from a human donor in good health (CMV status not recorded). Some clones in this sample may be carry-over from other donors' samples.

The chain uses TRBV6-5 and TRBJ1-3, with no clear D. The CDR3 consists of 13 residues. V was clipped by 6 bases and J by 0 bases, with 6 bases between them. Germline V CDR1 and CDR2: MNHEY, SVGAGI. Here the CDR3 reads CASSRPSGNTIYF. For the CDR3, the DNA is TGTGCCAGCAGCAGACCCTCTGGAAACACCATATATTTT.

This clonotype occurred a few times. The gene calls are TRBV7-8 and TRBJ2-7; no clear D gene. The germline V and J ends were trimmed by 1 base and 2 bases, with 6 bases remaining between them. The length of the CDR3 is 13 residues. The germline CDR1 and CDR2 sequences are SGHVS and FQNEAQ. CDR3 loop: CASSLGRTYEQYF. The CDR3, as DNA: TGTGCCAGCAGCTTAGGTAGAACCTACGAGCAGTACTTC.

This clonotype was counted ten times or more. The rearrangement joins TRBV15 to TRBJ2-2, with TRBD1 matching 8 bases. Trimming cost V 2 bases and J 0 bases; bases outside gene matches: 2. Germline V gene sequence: CDR1 LNHNV, CDR2 YYDKDF (reference sequence). The CDR3 sequence is 16 residues long. The CDR3 DNA reads TGTGCCACCAGCAGATCAGGGGGCGCGAACACCGGGGAGCTGTTTTTT. It translates to CATSRSGGANTGELFF.

In its sample, this clonotype was seen many times. The V and J genes are TRBV7-2 and TRBJ1-4, with D possibly matching TRBD1 (6 bases). Trimming removed 5 bases at V and 6 bases at J, with 19 bases between. This CDR3 is built from 16 residues. Germline CDR1 SGHTA, CDR2 FQGNSA. Here the CDR3 reads CASSLPGQSPDEKLFF. In DNA form, the CDR3 reads TGTGCCAGCAGCCTACCGGGACAAAGCCCTGATGAAAAACTGTTTTTT.

On this clonotype: A much larger clone sits a single nucleotide away, making a read error possible. This chain links TRBV7-2 with TRBJ2-1; TRBD2 aligns across 11 bases. The CDR3 loop spans 19 amino acids. From germline, CDR1 is SGHTA and CDR2 FQGNSA. V lost 5 bases, J lost 4 bases, and 16 bases stayed unmatched. The CDR3 reads CASSPPGLAEAGGYNEQFF. Here the CDR3 DNA reads TGTGCCAGCAGCCCCCCGGGACTAGCGGAGGCCGGGGGATACAATGAGCAGTTCTTC.

The sample holds a few counts of this clonotype. V usage is TRBV28 and J usage is TRBJ1-5, with TRBD1 as a possible D gene (6 bases). Trimming left V 5 bases short and J 4 bases short, with 15 bases between. The CDR3 has 15 amino acids. Germline V gives CDR1 MDHEN, CDR2 SYDVKM. The CDR3 DNA reads as TGTGCCAGCAGTGTTATGGGGGCCGGGAATCAGCCCCAGCATTTT. It is translated as CASSVMGAGNQPQHF.

This clonotype was seen ten or more times. This rearrangement joins TRBV11-2 to TRBJ2-1; D unresolved. Germline V gene lookup returns CDR1 SGHAT and CDR2 FQNNGV. The CDR3 totals 12 residues. V gave up 5 bases and J gave up 6 bases, with 8 bases separating them. The CDR3, as DNA: TGTGCCAGCAGCCGCGGTACCAATGAGCAGTTCTTC. Translated, it gives CASSRGTNEQFF.

CDR3 in amino acids: CASARDFEAFF. CDR3 DNA: TGTGCTAGTGCTAGGGACTTTGAAGCTTTCTTT. This rearrangement joins TRBV12-5 to TRBJ1-1; possible D gene TRBD1, 5 bases. V lost 7 bases and J 7 bases, leaving 10 bases between the germline ends. Germline CDR1 reads LGHNT; CDR2 reads FRNRAP. This CDR3 comprises 11 residues. Looking up the rest from reference TRBV12-5 and TRBJ1-1 gives the full variable domain: DARVTQTPRHKVTEMGQEVTMRCQPILGHNTVFWYRQTMMQGLELLAYFRNRAPLDDSGMPKDRFSAEMPDATLATLKIQPSEPRDSAVYFCASARDFEAFFGQGTRLTVV.

Ten or more counts support this clonotype. The genes are TRBV7-2 and TRBJ1-2; D might be TRBD1 (6 bases). Germline values: CDR1 SGHTA, CDR2 FQGNSA. CDR3 length: 14 amino acids. V lost 5 bases to trimming and J lost 7 bases, with 17 bases between them. The CDR3 DNA follows: TGTGCCAGCAGCCTAAACCGGGGGGCCGGTGGCTACACCTTC. It specifies CASSLNRGAGGYTF. Drawing the rest from reference TRBV7-2 and TRBJ1-2, the complete variable domain is GAGVSQSPSNKVTEKGKDVELRCDPISGHTALYWYRQSLGQGLEFLIYFQGNSAPDKSGLPSDRFSAERTGGSVSTLTIQRTQQEDSAVYLCASSLNRGAGGYTFGSGTRLTVV.

About this clonotype: Just one base apart from a much larger clone, this may be a read error. V and J are TRBV7-9 and TRBJ2-3, with 8 bases lining up with TRBD2. The V segment lost 7 bases and the J segment 9 bases; nucleotides outside the gene matches: 12. CDR3 size: 14 residues. The germline CDR1 and CDR2 sequences are SEHNR and FQNEAQ (reference sequence). The CDR3 loop reads CASNPGTRRGTQYF. CDR3 DNA: TGTGCCAGCAACCCGGGGACTAGACGCGGCACGCAGTATTTT.

The J gene is TRBJ1-2, the V gene TRBV20-1; D is unresolved. There are 12 residues in the CDR3. The V and J ends lost 1 base and 4 bases respectively, with 7 bases between them. CDR1 is DFQATT, CDR2 SNEGSKA, per germline (reference sequence). Here the CDR3 DNA reads TGCAGTGCTAGAGTACAGACCTATGGCTACACCTTC. It translates to CSARVQTYGYTF.

This clonotype was recorded once. The rearrangement joins TRBV5-4 to TRBJ1-5, with D possibly matching TRBD1 (6 bases). With 0 bases removed from V and 7 bases from J, the gap between germline ends came to 14 bases. The CDR3 is made up of 15 amino acids. CDR1 and CDR2 from the germline V gene are SGHNT and YYREEE (reference sequence). CDR3 nucleotide sequence: TGTGCCAGCAGCTTGGGGACAGACGCTAGGCAGCCCCAGCATTTT. It is translated as CASSLGTDARQPQHF.

This clonotype was counted a few times. The V and J genes are TRBV7-9 and TRBJ2-1; D not certain. There are 12 residues in the CDR3. Germline CDR1 reads SEHNR; CDR2 reads FQNEAQ (reference sequence). With 5 bases removed from V and 8 bases from J, the gap between germline ends came to 10 bases. CDR3 in amino acids: CASSPSWDEQFF. CDR3 bases: TGTGCCAGCAGCCCCTCCTGGGATGAGCAGTTCTTC.

This clonotype has a count of ten or more. V is TRBV6-5 and J is TRBJ2-7, with 11 positions matching TRBD2. V shed 1 base and J 2 bases; nucleotides not matched to a gene: 1. The length of the CDR3 is 15 residues. From germline, CDR1 is MNHEY and CDR2 SVGAGI. The CDR3 sequence is CASSYWGLAAYEQYF. The CDR3 DNA follows: TGTGCCAGCAGTTACTGGGGACTAGCGGCCTACGAGCAGTACTTC.

Ten or more counts support this clonotype. The chain is built from TRBV6-2 or TRBV6-3 and TRBJ2-1; 8 bases match TRBD2. The V gene end was trimmed by 8 bases and the J gene end by 6 bases; junction bases not matched to a gene: 15. The length of the CDR3 is 16 residues. CDR1 is MNHEY, CDR2 SVGEGT, per germline. The chain's CDR3 is CASRKEVRTSSNEQFF. The CDR3 bases are TGTGCCAGCCGTAAAGAAGTAAGGACTAGCAGCAATGAGCAGTTCTTC.

This clonotype was found a few times. This chain uses TRBV5-1 with TRBJ1-2; perhaps TRBD1 as D (5 bases). V was clipped by 0 bases and J by 3 bases, with 15 bases between them. The CDR3 totals 16 residues. Germline V lookup: CDR1 SGHRS, CDR2 YFSETQ. CDR3 bases: TGCGCCAGCAGCTTGGGACAGAGGCCCGCCGACTATGGCTACACCTTC. Amino acids: CASSLGQRPADYGYTF. Combining the CDR3 with reference TRBV5-1 and TRBJ1-2 gives the whole variable domain KAGVTQTPRYLIKTRGQQVTLSCSPISGHRSVSWYQQTPGQGLQFLFEYFSETQRNKGNFPGRFSGRQFSNSRSEMNVSTLELGDSALYLCASSLGQRPADYGYTFGSGTRLTVV.

The chain is built from TRBV5-1 and TRBJ2-5, with 9 bases matching TRBD1. The V gene end was trimmed by 4 bases and the J gene end by 4 bases; junction bases not matched to a gene: 8. Germline V gives CDR1 SGHRS, CDR2 YFSETQ. The CDR3 consists of 15 residues. This CDR3 is CASSPGTGRGETQYF. The CDR3, as DNA: TGCGCCAGCAGCCCCGGGACAGGGCGGGGAGAGACCCAGTACTTC.

This clonotype came up many times. CDR3 nucleotide sequence: TGTGCCAGCAGCTCACTTGGGCTAGCGGGAGGGGGGAGGTCACGAGAGACCCAGTACTTC. Its protein product is CASSSLGLAGGGRSRETQYF. J is TRBJ2-5 and V is TRBV7-2; 12 bases line up with TRBD2. This CDR3 comprises 20 residues. From germline, CDR1 is SGHTA and CDR2 FQGNSA. V shed 4 bases and J 4 bases; nucleotides not matched to a gene: 19.

V gene TRBV2 combines with J gene TRBJ1-5; unclear D gene. The germline V gene encodes CDR1 SNHLY and CDR2 FYNNEI. The V end was cut by 7 bases, the J end by 4 bases, with 17 bases between. CDR3 size: 15 residues. CDR3 residues: CASTADAYANQPQHF. CDR3 in DNA: TGTGCCAGCACTGCAGACGCCTATGCTAATCAGCCCCAGCATTTT.

This clonotype was seen repeatedly, ten times or more. In DNA, the CDR3 is TGTGCCAGCAGCCGGGCATTCCAAGAGACCCAGTACTTC. As protein: CASSRAFQETQYF. The chain has TRBV7-2 and TRBJ2-5; no definite D call. Germline V lookup: CDR1 SGHTA, CDR2 FQGNSA. V was clipped by 5 bases and J by 1 base, with 8 bases between them. CDR3 length equals 13 residues.

The rearrangement links TRBV4-1 to TRBJ2-7; tentatively, D is TRBD2 (5 bases). V was shortened by 0 bases and J by 3 bases, with 12 bases between the two germline ends. The germline CDR1 and CDR2 sequences are MGHRA and YSYEKL. The CDR3 sequence is 15 residues long. The CDR3 coding sequence is TGCGCCAGCAGCCAAGAGACGACTACCATCTACGAGCAGTACTTC. Its protein is CASSQETTTIYEQYF.

This clonotype has a handful of counts. V gene TRBV7-2 combines with J gene TRBJ1-1; no clear D. Germline V CDR1 and CDR2: SGHTA, FQGNSA. V was trimmed by 1 base and J by 11 bases, leaving 8 bases between them. This CDR3 has 11 amino acids. CDR3 region: CASSLEDRAFF. As DNA, the CDR3 is TGTGCCAGCAGCTTAGAGGATCGGGCTTTCTTT.

This clonotype was found a few times. J is TRBJ1-1 and V is TRBV29-1; D gene unclear. Germline-derived CDR1 and CDR2 are SQVTM and ANQGSEA. Trimming removed 4 bases at V and 4 bases at J, with 13 bases between. The length of the CDR3 is 13 residues. The CDR3 sequence: CSVVPRMGTEAFF. The CDR3 bases are TGCAGCGTTGTCCCGAGAATGGGCACTGAAGCTTTCTTT.

This clonotype is deemed medium-sized (0.01 to 0.1%). V is TRBV7-2 and J is TRBJ1-5; 8 bases agree with TRBD1. J gave up 4 bases and V 0 bases, and 8 bases lay outside the gene matches. The CDR3 is 17 amino acids. Germline assignment: CDR1 SGHTA and CDR2 FQGNSA. The CDR3 nucleotides read TGTGCCAGCAGCTTAGCTCCTGGACAGGGATGGAATCAGCCCCAGCATTTT. Translation: CASSLAPGQGWNQPQHF.

Comments on this clonotype: One base away lies a much larger clone, so this may be a sequencing read error. The chain recombines TRBV7-2 with TRBJ2-7, with D perhaps assigned TRBD1 or TRBD2 (5 bases each). The germline V gene has CDR1 SGHTA and CDR2 FQGNSA. The CDR3 is 13 amino acids. V was cut by 4 bases and J by 8 bases, with 15 bases left in between. CDR3 sequence: CASSSGAFYKQYV. The DNA of the CDR3 is TGTGCCAGCAGCTCCGGGGCGTTTTACAAGCAGTACGTC.

This clonotype was counted ten times or more. The chain links TRBV12-3 or TRBV12-4 to TRBJ1-4; 10 bases line up with TRBD1. This CDR3 is built from 15 residues. With V trimmed by 2 bases and J by 6 bases, 3 bases remained unmatched. CDR3 nucleotides: TGTGCCAGCAGTTTAATCGGGACAGGGGATGAAAAACTGTTTTTT. Protein product: CASSLIGTGDEKLFF.

This chain uses TRBV7-2 with TRBJ2-3; D gene ambiguous. This CDR3 is 13 amino acids long. CDR1 and CDR2 from the germline V gene are SGHTA and FQGNSA. With 0 bases removed from V and 2 bases from J, the gap between germline ends came to 3 bases. This CDR3 reads CASSLAYTDTQYF. CDR3 nucleotides: TGTGCCAGCAGCTTAGCCTACACAGATACGCAGTATTTT.

This clonotype is deemed medium-sized (0.01 to 0.1%). This chain joins TRBV7-2 and TRBJ2-2, with TRBD2 identical over 7 bases. After removal of 0 bases from V and 0 bases from J, the junction contained 7 bases not matched to a gene. CDR1 and CDR2 (germline): SGHTA, FQGNSA. The CDR3 has 18 residues. The CDR3: CASSLALAESANTGELFF. The CDR3 DNA is TGTGCCAGCAGCTTAGCCCTAGCGGAGTCCGCGAACACCGGGGAGCTGTTTTTT.

This clonotype showed up just a few times. The chain is built from TRBV7-9 and TRBJ2-1; D ambiguous. The V gene lost 1 base and the J gene lost 10 bases, with 17 bases spanning the gap. The CDR3 is 15 amino acids. CDR1 and CDR2 (germline): SEHNR, FQNEAQ (reference sequence). The CDR3 sequence is CASSLVDQVSREQFF. CDR3 DNA: TGTGCCAGCAGCTTAGTAGATCAAGTTAGTCGCGAGCAGTTCTTC.

This clonotype was counted many times. The chain links TRBV7-2 to TRBJ2-7; the match to TRBD2 covers 13 bases. The germline V gene encodes CDR1 SGHTA and CDR2 FQGNSA. CDR3 length equals 14 residues. Trimming at V came to 5 bases and at J to 10 bases, leaving 8 bases not matched to a gene. CDR3 in amino acids: CASSSGLAGAEQYV. The CDR3, as DNA: TGTGCCAGCAGCAGCGGACTAGCGGGAGCCGAACAGTACGTC.

The rearrangement uses TRBV19 and TRBJ2-1, with D perhaps matching TRBD1 (6 bases). In germline, CDR1 is LNHDA, CDR2 SQIVND (reference sequence). The CDR3 spans 16 residues. V was cut by 4 bases and J by 0 bases, with 13 bases left in between. The chain's CDR3 is CASSRTGTNSYNEQFF. CDR3 sequence (DNA): TGTGCCAGTAGTAGAACCGGGACAAACTCCTACAATGAGCAGTTCTTC.